This TCR beta chain is drawn from a study of metastatic and nonmetastatic thyroid tumors. Turning to the study itself: Repertoires were compared across blood and tumor or nodule tissue from malignant and benign thyroid patients.

Study-wide points: Compared with benign nodules, malignant thyroid tumors were reported to have significantly higher TCR beta diversity in both blood and tumor.

The CDR3 is 14 amino acids. Germline lookup yields CDR1 SSHAT and CDR2 FNYEAQ (reference sequence). In the authors' workflow: For papillary thyroid cancer, a distant-metastasis classifier was constructed from CDR3 differences observed across clinicopathological groups. TCRdb reprocessed the PCR reads via MiXCR. TCRdb's processing, not the study's, gives the V and J calls here. The sample includes approximately 21,000 clones, over 25% of them seen just once. Prior to thyroid surgery, none of the patients had received any treatment. This clone was counted ten times or more. Its antigen is not identified. One end of the junction does not line up with germline, which may come from a read error. The identical CDR3 is also encoded by other nucleotide sequences in the sample.

The sequence was obtained from a male donor with papillary thyroid cancer or a benign thyroid nodule (not recorded which). Some clones in this sample may be carry-over from other donors' samples. This chain connects TRBV7-7 to TRBJ2-3, with D unresolved. Material: tumor tissue. Written as DNA, the CDR3 is TGTGCTAGCAGCCCCGTCGGCCCCACAGATACGCAGTATTTT. This codes for CASSPVGPTDTQYF.